This TCR beta chain comes out of a study of blood T cell repertoires in COVID-19. Symptom resolution, clearance, or two negative PCRs marked donors in Cohort 3 as recovered. V lost 6 bases and J 0 bases, leaving 11 bases between the germline ends. The CDR3 is 14 amino acids. In germline, CDR1 is LNHNV, CDR2 YYDKDF (reference sequence). Repertoires were generated with immunoSEQ multiplex PCR, while TCRdb's copy carries only in-frame clones and drops some. The table shows hundreds of thousands of clones, with more than 90% occurring only once. The material sequenced was PBMCs or T cells enriched from blood (not recorded which). The receptor comes from a man in his sixties who had recovered from COVID-19. The V call is TRBV15, the J call TRBJ1-1; perhaps TRBD1 as D (6 bases). CDR3 sequence (DNA): TGTGCCACCAGAGGGGGACAAGTGAACACTGAAGCTTTCTTT. This codes for CATRGGQVNTEAFF. The whole variable domain, filled in from reference TRBV15 and TRBJ1-1, reads DAMVIQNPRYQVTQFGKPVTLSCSQTLNHNVMYWYQQKSSQAPKLLFHYYDKDFNNEADTPDNFQSRRPNTSFCFLDIRSPGLGDTAMYLCATRGGQVNTEAFFGQGTRLTVV.